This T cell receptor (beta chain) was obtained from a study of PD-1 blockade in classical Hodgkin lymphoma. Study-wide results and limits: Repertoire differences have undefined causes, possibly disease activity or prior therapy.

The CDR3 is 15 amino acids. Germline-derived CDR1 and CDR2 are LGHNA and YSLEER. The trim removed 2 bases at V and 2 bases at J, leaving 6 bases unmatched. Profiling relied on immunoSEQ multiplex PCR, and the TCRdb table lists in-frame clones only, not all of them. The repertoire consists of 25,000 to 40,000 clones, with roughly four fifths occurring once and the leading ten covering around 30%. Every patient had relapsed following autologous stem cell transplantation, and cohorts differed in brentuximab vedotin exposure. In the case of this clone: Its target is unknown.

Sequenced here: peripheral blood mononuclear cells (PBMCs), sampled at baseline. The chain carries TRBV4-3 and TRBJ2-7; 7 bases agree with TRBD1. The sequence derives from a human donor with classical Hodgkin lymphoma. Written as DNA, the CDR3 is TGCGCCAGCAGCCAAACCCGACAGGGAGCCTACGAGCAGTACTTC. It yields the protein CASSQTRQGAYEQYF.